This is a list of T cell receptor beta chains from one sample in a study of shared clonotypes between healthy human individuals. Profiled with immunoSEQ multiplex PCR; TCRdb holds only in-frame clones, not every one. The sample includes about 1.5 million clones, roughly 98% of them seen just once. Sequencing was carried out using naive CD4+ T cells sorted from blood. The receptor source for this set is a man younger than 40 in good health. The CDR3 runs from the conserved cysteine through the conserved F or W. Each record gives: V gene, J gene, clone size, D gene, CDR3 DNA, CDR3 protein. A D gene is named only where the DNA matches it firmly. Clone size is given for some rows only: seen once, a few or many times, or a class if the clone is expanded.

TRBV7-2,TRBJ2-7,.,TRBD1,TGTGCCAGCAGCCTCGGGACAGGACACTACGAGCAGTACTTC,CASSLGTGHYEQYF
TRBV6-5,TRBJ1-2,.,TRBD1,TGTGCCAGCAGTTACCTACAGGGGGCTGGCTACACCTTC,CASSYLQGAGYTF
TRBV7-9,TRBJ1-3,once,.,TGTGCCAGCAGCGCAGACTTCTCTGGAAACACCATATATTTT,CASSADFSGNTIYF
TRBV15,TRBJ2-7,.,.,TGTGCCACCAGCAGAGGAACAGACTACGAGCAGTACTTC,CATSRGTDYEQYF
TRBV9,TRBJ2-7,.,TRBD1,TGTGCCAGCAGCGTAGATCCCTACCAGGGGGTTTTAGACGAGCAGTACTTC,CASSVDPYQGVLDEQYF
TRBV2,TRBJ1-5,.,.,TGTGCCAGCTTGGACAGAACCAATCAGCCCCAGCATTTT,CASLDRTNQPQHF
TRBV19,TRBJ2-7,.,TRBD1,TGTGCCAGTAGCCGCAGGGGGCAACTTGGCGAGCAGTACTTC,CASSRRGQLGEQYF
TRBV28,TRBJ2-7,.,TRBD2,TGTGCCAGCAGTCCCGCCGGGGACTACTCCTACGAGCAGTACTTC,CASSPAGDYSYEQYF
TRBV5-4,TRBJ1-4,.,.,TGTGCCAGCAGCCTCAGTGGAGGAGGGAATGAAAAACTGTTTTTT,CASSLSGGGNEKLFF
TRBV11-2,TRBJ2-1,.,.,TGTGCCAGCAGCTTACGACTCCTTTATGAGCAGTTCTTC,CASSLRLLYEQFF
TRBV5-1,TRBJ2-1,.,.,TGCGCCAGCAGCTTGACCCTAGGTGAAACGGGGTACAATGAGCAGTTCTTC,CASSLTLGETGYNEQFF
TRBV15,TRBJ2-1,.,.,TGTGCCACCAGCAGGGACAAAAATGAGCAGTTCTTC,CATSRDKNEQFF
TRBV5-4,TRBJ2-3,.,.,TGTGCCAGCAGCTTGGCAGGGGAGCCGAGCCGCACAGATACGCAGTATTTT,CASSLAGEPSRTDTQYF
TRBV27,TRBJ2-7,.,TRBD2,TGTGCCAGCAGGGGACTAGCGATTAGCTCCTACGAGCAGTACTTC,CASRGLAISSYEQYF
TRBV5-4,TRBJ2-2,.,.,TGTGCCAGCAGTGCGGGACAAACTCGGGTCACCGGGGAGCTGTTTTTT,CASSAGQTRVTGELFF
TRBV10-3,TRBJ2-1,.,.,TGTGCCATCAGACAGACTGGATCGGAGCAGTTCTTC,CAIRQTGSEQFF